Listed below are T cell receptor beta chains from one sample, sequenced in a study of blood T cell repertoires in COVID-19. Generated by immunoSEQ multiplex PCR, the TCRdb table keeps only in-frame clones and is missing some. The sample contains tens of thousands of clones, 87% of which appear only once. Sequences were obtained from peripheral blood. The receptors were gathered from a woman aged 55-69 years with COVID-19, enrolled during active disease. Both conserved end residues are part of each CDR3. D genes are given only for firm matches. Clone size is not always given. Where it is, it says once, few, many or a class for expanded clones.

>TRBV11-2|TRBJ1-5|-|-
TGTGCCAGCAGCTCCCATTTGGGGGGGGCCCAGCATTTT
CASSSHLGGAQHF
>TRBV7-9|TRBJ2-1|-|-
TGTGCCGCGTTGAGCTCCTACAATGAGCAGTTCTTC
CAALSSYNEQFF
>TRBV7-3|TRBJ1-1|-|-
TGTGCCAGCAGCTTATCCAGGAACACTGAAGCTTTCTTT
CASSLSRNTEAFF
>TRBV7-8|TRBJ2-1|TRBD1|-
TGTGCCAGCAGCACCGGGACAGGGGTTACGAATGAGCAGTTCTTC
CASSTGTGVTNEQFF
>TRBV13|TRBJ1-1|-|once
TGTGCCAGCAGCTTAGGCCGGGGGACTGAAGCTTTCTTT
CASSLGRGTEAFF
>TRBV7-3|TRBJ1-1|-|-
TGTGCCAGCAGCCTTTATATGAACACTGAAGCTTTCTTT
CASSLYMNTEAFF
>TRBV7-9|TRBJ2-7|-|-
TGTGCCAGCAGCAATCGGGACACCCCCTACGAGCAGTACTTC
CASSNRDTPYEQYF
>TRBV19|TRBJ1-4|TRBD1|-
TGTGCCAGTAAGTGGCAGGGGGCCTCAACTAATGAAAAACTGTTTTTT
CASKWQGASTNEKLFF
>TRBV10-3|TRBJ2-5|-|-
TGTGCCATCAGTGACAGGGGAGAGACCCAGTACTTC
CAISDRGETQYF
>TRBV18|TRBJ2-7|-|-
TGTGCCAGCTCACCAAAGGACGGACACTACGAGCAGTACTTC
CASSPKDGHYEQYF
>TRBV11-3|TRBJ1-4|-|-
TGTGCCAGCAGCCATCCGGGACTGTTTAATGAAAAACTGTTTTTT
CASSHPGLFNEKLFF
>TRBV12-3/TRBV12-4|TRBJ1-6|TRBD1|few
TGTGCCAGCAGTTCGACAGGGGTTTCACCCCTCCACTTT
CASSSTGVSPLHF
>TRBV5-1|TRBJ2-7|TRBD2|few
TGCGCCAGCAGCTTGGGACTAGCGGGAGGTGAGCAGTACTTC
CASSLGLAGGEQYF
>TRBV28|TRBJ2-7|TRBD2|-
TGTGCCAGCAGTTTATGTGTAGCGGGAGTGGTTTGTGGGTGTAATTACGAGCAGTACTTC
CASSLCVAGVVCGCNYEQYF
>TRBV7-8|TRBJ2-1|TRBD2|-
TGTGCCAGCAGCTTAAATGGCGGGAGGGCCTTTGAGCAGTTCTTC
CASSLNGGRAFEQFF
>TRBV19|TRBJ2-7|TRBD2|-
TGTGCCAGTAGTATTATGCTAGCGGGAGACGAGCAGTACTTC
CASSIMLAGDEQYF
>TRBV19|TRBJ1-2|-|-
TGTGCCAGTACGGCAGGGCGACTCATCTATGGCTACACCTTC
CASTAGRLIYGYTF
>TRBV5-1|TRBJ2-1|TRBD2|-
TGCGCCAGCAGCCGGAGTTGGGCTAGCGGGACCATGTACAATGAGCAGTTCTTC
CASSRSWASGTMYNEQFF
>TRBV14|TRBJ2-1|TRBD2|-
TGTGCCAGCAGCCAAGATATGGTAGCCAGCGGGAGAAGGGGTGAGCAGTTCTTC
CASSQDMVASGRRGEQFF
>TRBV18|TRBJ1-3|-|-
TGTGCCAGCTCACCACGTGACAGGTTTAGCTCTGGAAACACCATATATTTT
CASSPRDRFSSGNTIYF
>TRBV6-2/TRBV6-3|TRBJ1-2|-|-
TGTGCCAGCAGTCGGATTTGGGCAGGCCCTAACTATGGCTACACCTTC
CASSRIWAGPNYGYTF
>TRBV7-9|TRBJ2-7|-|-
TGTGCCAGCAGCTTCGGGGACTCAGCCTACGAGCAGTACTTC
CASSFGDSAYEQYF
>TRBV7-9|TRBJ2-2|TRBD2|-
TGTGCCAGCAGCGACCGACTAGCGGGAGCCTCCGGGGAGCTGTTTTTT
CASSDRLAGASGELFF
>TRBV5-6|TRBJ2-5|-|-
TGTGCCAGCAGCTTGGTTGTCTTCAGAGAGACCCAGTACTTC
CASSLVVFRETQYF
>TRBV15|TRBJ1-1|-|-
TGTGCCACCAGCCCACAGAAGATGAACACTGAAGCTTTCTTT
CATSPQKMNTEAFF
>TRBV7-8|TRBJ2-5|-|-
TGTGCCAGCAGCTTAGTAGCGGCCCAAGAGACCCAGTACTTC
CASSLVAAQETQYF